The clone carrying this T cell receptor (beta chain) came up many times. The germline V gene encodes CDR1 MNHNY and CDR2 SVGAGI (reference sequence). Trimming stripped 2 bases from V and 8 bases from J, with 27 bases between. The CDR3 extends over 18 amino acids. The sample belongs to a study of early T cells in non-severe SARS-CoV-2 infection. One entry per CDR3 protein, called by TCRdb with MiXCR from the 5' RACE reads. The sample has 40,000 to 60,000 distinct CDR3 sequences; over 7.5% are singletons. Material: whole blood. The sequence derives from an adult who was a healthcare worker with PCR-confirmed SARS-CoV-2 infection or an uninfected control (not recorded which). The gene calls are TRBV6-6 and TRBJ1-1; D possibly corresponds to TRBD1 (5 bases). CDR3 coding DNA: TGTGCCAGCAGTTACCCCAAAAGCGGGGGACGGAGCGTCCTGGAAGCTTTCTTT. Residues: CASSYPKSGGRSVLEAFF.